Below, 25 T cell receptor beta chains from the same sample are listed, as sequenced in a study of T-cell memory formation after mild COVID-19 (dated by TCRdb to the early 2020s). Library creation used 5' RACE. The sequencer listed for this sample is Illumina NovaSeq 6000. Starting from the raw public reads, TCRdb applied fastp trimming at Q25, assembled clones with MiXCR and retained in-frame beta chains. When rows share a CDR3 protein, they turn into one entry using the most common DNA and genes. This sample is represented by hundreds of thousands of distinct CDR3 sequences; 17% of them were singletons. The ten biggest clones cover around 8.1% of the sample. Sequencing input: PBMCs or a T cell subset sorted from them (not recorded which). Source of these receptors: an adult woman who had mild COVID-19 (a few samples of this study predate the infection). The sample titles of this study are shuffled in the database, so cell type and time point are left out; the donor was told from shared clones.

This clonotype was counted only a few times. This chain joins TRBV5-1 and TRBJ1-5; D unclear. V lost 2 bases and J 5 bases, leaving 29 bases between the germline ends. Germline CDR1 is SGHRS and CDR2 is YFSETQ. The CDR3 sequence is 20 residues long. The CDR3 reads CASSFISRREPFLSDQPQHF. CDR3 nucleotide sequence: TGCGCCAGCAGCTTTATTTCTCGTAGGGAGCCGTTCTTGTCTGATCAGCCCCAGCATTTT.

This clonotype was seen more than once but under ten times. J is TRBJ1-3 and V is TRBV23-1; possible D gene TRBD1, 6 bases. TRBV23-1 is treated as an ORF (open reading frame) with a function not yet certain. V lost 6 bases and J lost 8, with 17 bases in between. The CDR3 covers 14 residues. This CDR3 is CASRNRAVAHTIYF. The CDR3 nucleotides read TGCGCCAGCAGGAACAGGGCCGTGGCCCACACCATATATTTT.

The gene calls are TRBV9 and TRBJ2-1; D may be TRBD2 (5 bases). The CDR3 sequence is 14 residues long. Looked up from germline, CDR1 is SGDLS and CDR2 is YYNGEE. Trimming stripped 0 bases from V and 6 bases from J, with 10 bases between. Here the CDR3 reads CASSVGTAGNEQFF. The CDR3 DNA follows: TGTGCCAGCAGCGTAGGGACGGCGGGCAATGAGCAGTTCTTC.

This clonotype came up a few times. This chain connects TRBV18 to TRBJ2-1; D is unclear. CDR1 and CDR2 from the germline V gene are KGHSH and LQKENI. Trimming removed 0 bases at V and 4 bases at J, with 10 bases between. The CDR3 consists of 15 residues. DNA for the CDR3: TGTGCCAGCTCACCACCGGGGTTTGATTACAATGAGCAGTTCTTC. It encodes CASSPPGFDYNEQFF.

The table lists this clonotype with a few counts. V usage is TRBV4-2 and J usage is TRBJ2-5; no clear D. Germline lookup yields CDR1 LGHNA and CDR2 YNFKEQ. CDR3 length equals 14 residues. V was trimmed by 0 bases and J by 2 bases, leaving 7 bases between them. Written as DNA, the CDR3 is TGTGCCAGCAGCCAAGATACGATACAAGAGACCCAGTACTTC. Translating gives CASSQDTIQETQYF.

In its sample, this clonotype was seen a few times. The chain has TRBV15 and TRBJ2-3, with D possibly called TRBD1 or TRBD2 (6 bases each). The CDR3 length is 14 residues. Germline V gives CDR1 LNHNV, CDR2 YYDKDF (reference sequence). Trimming removed 4 bases at V and 2 bases at J, with 10 bases between. The CDR3 region is CATSKGEVTDTQYF. The CDR3 region has the DNA TGTGCCACCAGCAAGGGGGAGGTCACAGATACGCAGTATTTT.

This clonotype occurred a few times. The V call is TRBV9, the J call TRBJ1-2; unclear D gene. The germline CDR1 and CDR2 sequences are SGDLS and YYNGEE. Trimming removed 0 bases from V and 0 bases from J, with 6 bases in between. The CDR3 has 14 amino acids. The CDR3 coding sequence is TGTGCCAGCAGCGTAGCTGTCACTAACTATGGCTACACCTTC. This codes for CASSVAVTNYGYTF.

The genes are TRBV7-6 and TRBJ2-1; either TRBD1 or TRBD2 may supply D (5 bases each). Germline loops: CDR1 SGHVS, CDR2 FNYEAQ. Trimming shortened V by 2 bases and J by 8 bases, and 22 bases separated the two germline ends. This CDR3 comprises 17 residues. The DNA of the CDR3 is TGTGCCAGCAGCTTACAGGGTGGCAGAGGGATTTTGGATGAGCAGTTCTTC. Protein product: CASSLQGGRGILDEQFF.

At least ten counts were recorded for this clonotype. This chain connects TRBV7-8 to TRBJ1-2, with unresolved D. Germline V CDR1 and CDR2: SGHVS, FQNEAQ. This CDR3 has 14 amino acids. Trimming pared 1 base from V and 2 bases from J, leaving 8 bases between. CDR3 DNA: TGTGCCAGCAGCTTAGGGCGAGAAAACTATGGCTACACCTTC. The encoded protein is CASSLGRENYGYTF.

V gene TRBV6-5 combines with J gene TRBJ2-2; possible D gene TRBD2, 5 bases. This CDR3 spans 15 amino acids. V lost 2 bases and J lost 4, with 11 bases in between. Germline V gives CDR1 MNHEY, CDR2 SVGAGI. The CDR3 DNA follows: TGTGCCAGCAGTTACGAAGCGGTTCTCACCGGGGAGCTGTTTTTT. Its protein product is CASSYEAVLTGELFF.

In this sample, this clonotype turned up a few times. The chain recombines TRBV20-1 with TRBJ1-2, with D uncertain. The V gene's germline CDR1 is DFQATT and CDR2 SNEGSKA (reference sequence). Between the trimmed V and J ends, which lost 0 bases and 6 bases, there was a span of 2 bases. The CDR3 sequence is 10 residues long. DNA of the CDR3: TGCAGTGCTAGAGATGATGGCTACACCTTC. This codes for CSARDDGYTF.

Only a few counts were recorded for this clonotype. The rearrangement uses TRBV7-6 and TRBJ2-1; unclear D gene. Trimming took off 1 base at V and 7 bases at J, with 11 bases between the two ends. CDR1 is SGHVS, CDR2 FNYEAQ, per germline. The CDR3 runs to 14 residues. In DNA, the CDR3 is TGTGCCAGCAGCTTAGTGGTGTACGGGAATGAGCAGTTCTTC. This encodes CASSLVVYGNEQFF.

This clonotype was found a few times. The rearrangement links TRBV7-2 to TRBJ1-1; 8 bases map to TRBD1. This CDR3 region has 14 residues. Germline-derived CDR1 and CDR2 are SGHTA and FQGNSA. Trimming took 5 bases from V and 8 from J; bases not matched to a gene: 10. Here the CDR3 DNA reads TGTGCCAGCAGCCTGCGCGGACAGGGAGCGGAAGCTTTCTTT. This translates into CASSLRGQGAEAFF.

This clonotype was recorded a few times. The rearrangement joins TRBV5-6 to TRBJ2-3, with D perhaps assigned TRBD1 or TRBD2 (6 bases each). CDR3 length: 16 residues. V was pared by 4 bases and J by 2 bases, with 17 bases between. Looked up from germline, CDR1 is SGHDT and CDR2 is YYEEEE. Here the CDR3 reads CASSPPLGGFTDTQYF. In DNA, the CDR3 is TGTGCCAGCAGCCCCCCGTTGGGGGGCTTCACAGATACGCAGTATTTT.

This clonotype has more than one count but fewer than ten. This chain uses TRBV29-1 with TRBJ2-4; 8 positions match TRBD1. J was trimmed by 7 bases and V by 4 bases; bases with no gene match: 3. Looked up from germline, CDR1 is SQVTM and CDR2 is ANQGSEA. The CDR3 consists of 12 residues. DNA of the CDR3: TGCAGCGTTGGACAGGGGCGTAACATTCAGTACTTC. Amino acid sequence: CSVGQGRNIQYF.

This clonotype was observed many times. The chain carries TRBV9 and TRBJ1-2, with 9 bases fitting TRBD1. The V gene's germline CDR1 is SGDLS and CDR2 YYNGEE. CDR3 length: 13 amino acids. V shed 3 bases and J 12 bases; nucleotides not matched to a gene: 9. The CDR3 DNA reads as TGTGCCAGCAGCGCGGGACAGGGAGTTTCTCACACCTTC. Encoded protein: CASSAGQGVSHTF.

This chain connects TRBV4-2 to TRBJ2-1, with TRBD1 matching over 7 bases. V lost 0 bases, J lost 5 bases, and 10 bases stayed unmatched. The CDR3 extends over 17 amino acids. Germline V gene lookup returns CDR1 LGHNA and CDR2 YNFKEQ. The CDR3 DNA reads TGTGCCAGCAGCCAAGATCTCGAGACAGGGTGGAACAATGAGCAGTTCTTC. As protein: CASSQDLETGWNNEQFF.

This clonotype was picked up a small number of times. The J gene is TRBJ2-3, the V gene TRBV24-1, with 9 nucleotides matching TRBD1. Losses at the gene ends were 7 bases for V and 4 bases for J; bases not matched to a gene: 11. Germline V gene sequence: CDR1 KGHDR, CDR2 SFDVKD. The CDR3 contains 16 residues. The CDR3 nucleotides read TGTGCCACCAGCGGAACCTGGACAGGGGTGCCAGATACGCAGTATTTT. Its protein product is CATSGTWTGVPDTQYF.

The J gene is TRBJ2-3, the V gene TRBV5-1; 9 positions agree with TRBD2. Germline CDR1 and CDR2: SGHRS and YFSETQ. The J segment lost 2 bases and the V segment lost 4 bases, leaving 5 bases of the junction unmatched. The CDR3 is made up of 15 amino acids. This CDR3 is CASSNSGGPTDTQYF. The CDR3 DNA follows: TGCGCCAGCAGCAATAGCGGGGGCCCCACAGATACGCAGTATTTT.

This clonotype was observed a few times. The chain uses TRBV30 and TRBJ1-4, with TRBD1 matching over 7 bases. With V trimmed by 3 bases and J by 7 bases, 8 bases remained unmatched. The CDR3 consists of 14 residues. The germline V gene has CDR1 GTSNPN and CDR2 SVGIG (reference sequence). The CDR3: CAWSRDRPSEKLFF. CDR3 sequence (DNA): TGTGCCTGGAGCAGGGACAGACCCTCTGAAAAACTGTTTTTT.

The CDR3 nucleotides read TGCAGCGTTGCGCAGGGGGGGTACGAGCAGTACTTC. Amino acid sequence: CSVAQGGYEQYF. The genes are TRBV29-1 and TRBJ2-7; perhaps D is TRBD1 or TRBD2 (7 bases each). Germline-derived CDR1 and CDR2 are SQVTM and ANQGSEA. V dropped 4 bases and J dropped 4 bases, with 11 bases sitting between them. CDR3 length: 12 residues.

This clonotype turned up a few times. The rearrangement uses TRBV2 and TRBJ2-5; 10 positions match TRBD1. Germline V lookup: CDR1 SNHLY, CDR2 FYNNEI. CDR3 size: 16 residues. J lost 5 bases, V lost 2 bases, and 8 bases had no gene match. The CDR3 spells CASSEPGTGDLETQYF. As DNA, the CDR3 is TGTGCCAGCAGTGAACCGGGGACAGGGGATTTGGAGACCCAGTACTTC. The whole variable domain, remainder taken from reference TRBV2 and TRBJ2-5, is EPEVTQTPSHQVTQMGQEVILRCVPISNHLYFYWYRQILGQKVEFLVSFYNNEISEKSEIFDDQFSVERPDGSNFTLKIRSTKLEDSAMYFCASSEPGTGDLETQYFGPGTRLLVL.

This clonotype appeared a few times. J is TRBJ2-1 and V is TRBV6-6; 16 bases align to TRBD2. With 4 bases clipped from V and 12 bases from J, the junction kept 9 bases outside the gene matches. The germline CDR1 and CDR2 sequences are MNHNY and SVGAGI (reference sequence). The CDR3 loop spans 16 amino acids. The CDR3 DNA reads TGTGCCAGCAGTTCCGGGACTAGCGGGGGGGCCATAGGGCAGTTCTTC. Protein sequence: CASSSGTSGGAIGQFF.

This rearrangement joins TRBV11-2 to TRBJ1-1; 8 bases are a match to TRBD1. Unmatched junction bases numbered 14, after V lost 5 bases and J lost 9 bases. The CDR3 has 15 residues. Germline V CDR1 and CDR2: SGHAT, FQNNGV. CDR3 nucleotides: TGTGCCAGCAGCCAAGAGAGGACAGGGAGACCAAAAGCTTTCTTT. It is translated as CASSQERTGRPKAFF.

The table lists this clonotype with many counts. The genes are TRBV7-9 and TRBJ2-1; D might be TRBD1 or TRBD2, each matching 6 bases. Trimming removed 5 bases from V and 6 bases from J, with 17 bases in between. This CDR3 contains 15 residues. Germline assignment: CDR1 SEHNR and CDR2 FQNEAQ (reference sequence). The CDR3 region is CASSLGGLLLNEQFF. The CDR3 DNA sequence: TGTGCCAGCAGCCTTGGGGGGCTCCTTCTCAATGAGCAGTTCTTC.